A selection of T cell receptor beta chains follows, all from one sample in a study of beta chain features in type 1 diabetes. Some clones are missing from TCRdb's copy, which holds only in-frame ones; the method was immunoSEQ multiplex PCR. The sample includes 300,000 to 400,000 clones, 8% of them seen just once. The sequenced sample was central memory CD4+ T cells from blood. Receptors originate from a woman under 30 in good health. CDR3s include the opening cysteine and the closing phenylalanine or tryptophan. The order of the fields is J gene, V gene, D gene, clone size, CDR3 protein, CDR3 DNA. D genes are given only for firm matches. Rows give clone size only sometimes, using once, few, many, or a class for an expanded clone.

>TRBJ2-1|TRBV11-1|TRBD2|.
CASSIRLAGGSEQFF
TGTGCCAGCAGCATAAGGCTAGCGGGAGGGTCTGAGCAGTTCTTC
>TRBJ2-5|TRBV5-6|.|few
CASSFMDRETQYF
TGTGCCAGCAGCTTCATGGATAGGGAGACCCAGTACTTC
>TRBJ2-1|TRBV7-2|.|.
CASSLVRGWNEQFF
TGTGCCAGCAGCTTAGTCCGAGGCTGGAATGAGCAGTTCTTC
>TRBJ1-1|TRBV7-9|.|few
CASSLYPPGWGAFF
TGTGCCAGCAGCTTATACCCGCCAGGGTGGGGAGCTTTCTTT
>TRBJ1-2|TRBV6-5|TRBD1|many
CASSTTGTGNGYTF
TGTGCCAGCAGTACTACCGGGACAGGGAACGGCTACACCTTC
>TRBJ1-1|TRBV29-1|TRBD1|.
CSVTGQGNTEAFF
TGCAGCGTTACCGGACAGGGAAACACTGAAGCTTTCTTT
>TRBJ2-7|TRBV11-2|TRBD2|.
CASSYLAGYEQYF
TGTGCCAGCAGCTACTTAGCGGGGTACGAGCAGTACTTC
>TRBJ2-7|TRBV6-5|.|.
CASTTGYEQYF
TGTGCCAGCACGACAGGCTACGAGCAGTACTTC
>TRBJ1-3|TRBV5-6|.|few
CASSLGRSSGNTIYF
TGTGCCAGCAGCCTTGGACGGAGCTCTGGAAACACCATATATTTT
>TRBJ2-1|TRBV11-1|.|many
CASSLRVSYNEQFF
TGTGCCAGCAGCCTGAGGGTCTCCTACAATGAGCAGTTCTTC